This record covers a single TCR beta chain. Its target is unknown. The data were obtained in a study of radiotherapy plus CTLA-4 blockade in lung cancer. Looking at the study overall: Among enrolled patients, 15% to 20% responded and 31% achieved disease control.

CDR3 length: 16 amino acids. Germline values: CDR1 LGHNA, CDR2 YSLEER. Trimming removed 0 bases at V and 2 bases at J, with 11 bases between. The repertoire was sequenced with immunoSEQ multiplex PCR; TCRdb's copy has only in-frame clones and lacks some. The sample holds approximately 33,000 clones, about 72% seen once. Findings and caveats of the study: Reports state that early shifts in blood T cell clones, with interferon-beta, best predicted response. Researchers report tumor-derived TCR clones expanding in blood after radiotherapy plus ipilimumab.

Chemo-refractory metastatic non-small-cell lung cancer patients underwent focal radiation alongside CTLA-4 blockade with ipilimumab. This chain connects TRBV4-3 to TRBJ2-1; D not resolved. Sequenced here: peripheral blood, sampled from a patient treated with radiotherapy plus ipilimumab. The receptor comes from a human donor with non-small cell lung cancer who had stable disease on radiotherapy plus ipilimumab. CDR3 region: CASSQDDSPTYNEQFF. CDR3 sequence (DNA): TGCGCCAGCAGCCAAGATGACTCTCCAACCTACAATGAGCAGTTCTTC.